This TCR beta chain was obtained from a study of T cells in Graves' hyperthyroidism and ophthalmopathy (dated by TCRdb to between 2018 and 2020). Turning to the overall study: Peripheral blood was sampled at the time of initial diagnosis, prior to any treatment. The 100 or so discovery patients were divided at random into training and test sets in a 7:3 ratio. TCR V-J signatures able to tell the groups apart were searched for in a discovery cohort of 100 patients, of whom around 43 had Graves' ophthalmopathy and roughly 58 had stable Graves' hyperthyroidism. The paper reports TCR Vbeta CDR3 sequencing of 140 or so peripheral blood samples: approximately 43 ophthalmopathy, about 75 hyperthyroidism and approximately 17 progressor patients. Prospective prediction of ophthalmopathy was tested in an independent validation cohort of 18 to 20 hyperthyroidism patients and around 16 patients who later progressed to ophthalmopathy. In addition, the study compared T-cell repertoires in thyroid tissue and in blood from roughly six Graves' hyperthyroidism patients. Once sampling was done, hyperthyroidism patients were given methimazole at a starting dose of 30 mg daily, whereas ophthalmopathy patients were given high-dose intravenous methylprednisolone.

General conclusions and limits of the study: Blood samples also contained most of the expanded thyroid clonotypes (frequency above 0.001), which suggests that blood repertoires may reflect thyroid immune responses. Sample size was not statistically predetermined, and investigators were not blinded to group allocation. A model built on a 13 V-J signature distinguished ophthalmopathy from stable hyperthyroidism, reaching 85% to 90% sensitivity and 81.08% specificity in cross-validation and 80%/75% in testing. In validation, progression to ophthalmopathy was predicted by the model with roughly 69% sensitivity and approximately 78% specificity, a median of about 6.4 months before onset.

Here V drops 3 bases and J drops 4 bases, and the junction holds 7 bases not matched to any gene. The germline V gene supplies CDR1 SGDLS and CDR2 YYNGEE. There are 15 amino acids in the CDR3, from cysteine to phenylalanine inclusive. Only CDR3 DNA remains: 45 bases, in frame from the first base. TCR beta CDR3 regions were amplified from RNA transcripts. For the first round of RT-PCR on the TCR CDR3, the HTBI primer set was used together with the Qiagen OneStep RT-PCR kit. The libraries were constructed in a second round of multiplex PCR and then size-selected and purified. Libraries were sequenced paired-end with 100 bp reads on an Illumina HiSeq2000. In the authors' own workflow: SOAPnuke was used to process the raw data, removing reads that contained adapters or uncalled bases, had a mean Phred below 15, or lacked an exact match to the constant primer or identifier. High-quality paired reads were merged using COPE v1.2.5, and each unique nucleotide sequence was defined as a clonotype. MiTCR v1.1 was used to align the clonotypes against IMGT TRBV, TRBD and TRBJ reference segments. Only V-J combinations with frequency above 0.0001, covering approximately 99% of repertoires, were analysed. The TCS score was defined as the ratio of F50 (clonal expansion) to E x V (chaos), calculated using BLOSUM62-based TCRdist between CDR3 peptides within each V-J. Welch's t-statistics and random forest reduced 514 V-J features to some 14, which were used in a naive Bayes classifier (R e1071). In TCRdb, the public reads were trimmed at Q25 with fastp and aligned with MiXCR, with productive beta chains retained. Rows with a matching CDR3 protein are joined into one entry that keeps the most common DNA and genes. TCRdb, rather than the study authors, made the V and J calls. The sample data list about 480,000 distinct CDR3 sequences, and approximately 25% of these were observed just once. Roughly 12% of the sample belongs to the ten largest clones.

In the ophthalmopathy patients, disease was moderately to severely active, with a Clinical Activity Score of 3 or more, a NOSPECS grade of 4 or more, and a duration of less than 3 months. Patients with uncontrolled infections, other autoimmune diseases, pregnancy or lactation were excluded. Clinical symptoms, serum thyroxine and TRAb, thyroid ultrasound, and orbital computed tomography formed the basis for the diagnoses. PBMCs were separated from over 9 ml of fresh peripheral blood using Ficoll-Paque density gradient centrifugation. Total RNA was extracted with Trizol reagent, and quality was checked on an Agilent 2100 Bioanalyzer. Regarding this clonotype: Its antigen remains unidentified. Within one base of it there is no much larger clone, and no base qualities were kept.

This chain is built from TRBV9 and TRBJ2-5; 9 central nucleotides agree with TRBD2. The sequencing sample was made of blood. The TCR originated in a woman aged 25 to 39 with Graves' ophthalmopathy. Read as DNA, the sequence is TGTGCCAGCAGCGACGGCGCGGGAGGGAGAGAGACCCAGTACTTC. This encodes CASSDGAGGRETQYF.